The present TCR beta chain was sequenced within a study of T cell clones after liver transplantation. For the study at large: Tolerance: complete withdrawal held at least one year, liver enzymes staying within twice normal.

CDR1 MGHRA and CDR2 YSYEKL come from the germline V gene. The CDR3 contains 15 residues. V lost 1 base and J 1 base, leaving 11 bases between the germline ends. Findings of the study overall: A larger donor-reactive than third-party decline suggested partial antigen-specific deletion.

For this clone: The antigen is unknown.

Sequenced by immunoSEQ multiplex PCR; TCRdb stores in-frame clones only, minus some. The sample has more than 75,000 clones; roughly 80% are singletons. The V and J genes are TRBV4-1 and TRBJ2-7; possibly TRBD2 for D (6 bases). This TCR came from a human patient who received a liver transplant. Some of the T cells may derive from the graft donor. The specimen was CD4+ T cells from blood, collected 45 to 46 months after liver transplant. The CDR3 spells CASSQGRDESYEQYF. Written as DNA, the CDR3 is TGCGCCAGCAGCCAAGGGAGGGACGAATCCTACGAGCAGTACTTC.